The sequence of this TCR beta chain was determined in a study of Ad26.COV2.S vaccination and SARS-CoV-2 variants. Turning to the study itself: This donor came from the COV1001 trial of Ad26.COV2.S. Recipients of Ad26.COV2.S got it intramuscularly, once or twice 56 days apart.

Treatment here: around 19 received Ad26.COV2.S at low or high dose, single or two shots; five or six received placebo; per-sample allocation not given. At day 63 after the first vaccine or placebo injection, samples were drawn. In Boston, an adult donor aged 18-55 years took part. Built on an Ad26 vector, the vaccine expressed Wuhan-strain SARS-CoV-2 spike. Some clones are missing from TCRdb's copy, which holds only in-frame ones; the method was immunoSEQ multiplex PCR. The sample includes 350,000 to 600,000 clones, approximately 90% of them seen just once. From germline, CDR1 is MNHEY and CDR2 SVGAGI. V dropped 5 bases and J dropped 5 bases, with 15 bases sitting between them. The CDR3 length is 15 residues.

The chain employs TRBV6-5 and TRBJ2-2, with unresolved D. The TCR was taken from a person between 18 and 65 years old who received the Ad26.COV2.S COVID-19 vaccine or a placebo. The sequences come from peripheral blood, collected in a trial of Ad26.COV2.S vaccine versus placebo. The CDR3 DNA is TGTGCCAGCAGTAGGATTTTAATCAGGACCGGGGAGCTGTTTTTT. Its protein is CASSRILIRTGELFF.